A single sample gave rise to the 6 T cell receptor beta chains below, sequenced in a study of ipilimumab plus nivolumab after autologous stem cell transplantation. The assay was immunoSEQ multiplex PCR, and TCRdb's table has in-frame clones only and misses some. The table has roughly 12,000 clones, more than 60% seen once. The sample here was PBMCs, taken in a trial of ipilimumab plus nivolumab as post-transplant consolidation. The source of these receptors is a male donor with multiple myeloma.

This chain connects TRBV19 to TRBJ1-1, with 8 bases lining up with TRBD1. The CDR3 covers 17 residues. Germline trimming cut 5 bases from V and 1 base from J; bases unmatched to any gene: 12. In germline, CDR1 is LNHDA, CDR2 SQIVND (reference sequence). Written as DNA, the CDR3 is TGTGCCAGTAGTCAAGGAACGGACAGGGTTGGGAACACTGAAGCTTTCTTT. This translates into CASSQGTDRVGNTEAFF. The whole variable domain, remainder taken from reference TRBV19 and TRBJ1-1, is DGGITQSPKYLFRKEGQNVTLSCEQNLNHDAMYWYRQDPGQGLRLIYYSQIVNDFQKGDIAEGYSVSREKKESFPLTVTSAQKNPTAFYLCASSQGTDRVGNTEAFFGQGTRLTVV.

This chain uses TRBV30 with TRBJ2-7; D remains unclear. V was clipped by 0 bases and J by 6 bases, with 9 bases between them. The CDR3 runs 12 residues. Germline values: CDR1 GTSNPN, CDR2 SVGIG (reference sequence). The CDR3 DNA follows: TGTGCCTGGAGTGTAGGGTGGGGCGAGCAGTACTTC. It encodes CAWSVGWGEQYF.

Note on this clone: Germline is not matched at one junction end, which may reflect a read error. This chain connects TRBV7-7 to TRBJ2-1; D gene uncertain. Germline lookup yields CDR1 SSHAT and CDR2 FNYEAQ (reference sequence). CDR3 size: 14 residues. CDR3: CASSPSPTDNEQFF. For the CDR3, the DNA is TGTGCTAGCAGCCCAAGCCCAACGGACAATGAGCAGTTCTTC.

This clone was observed a few times. The chain employs TRBV11-2 and TRBJ2-3; D perhaps matches TRBD1 (6 bases). The CDR3 sequence is 14 residues long. Germline loops: CDR1 SGHAT, CDR2 FQNNGV. V lost 8 bases, J lost 1 base, and 13 bases lay in between. The CDR3 DNA sequence: TGTGCCAGCGCCAGGGGTGTGGGCACAGATACGCAGTATTTT. Encoded protein: CASARGVGTDTQYF.

The gene calls are TRBV2 and TRBJ2-4; D possibly corresponds to TRBD2 (8 bases). Trimming pared 7 bases from V and 5 bases from J, leaving 21 bases between. CDR3 length: 16 amino acids. Germline V gives CDR1 SNHLY, CDR2 FYNNEI. The CDR3 bases are TGTGCCAGCACCCGACGGGGGGGGACAGTACAAAACATTCAGTACTTC. This translates into CASTRRGGTVQNIQYF.

The CDR3 DNA sequence: TGTGCCAGCAGTGATATCCTCGGTGGAAACACCATATATTTT. Its translation is CASSDILGGNTIYF. This chain connects TRBV25-1 to TRBJ1-3; D unresolved. CDR1 is MGHDK and CDR2 is SYGVNS in the germline V gene. This CDR3 spans 14 amino acids. V lost 3 bases and J 3 bases, leaving 9 bases between the germline ends.